This T cell receptor (beta chain) came from a study of shared clonotypes between healthy human individuals. Overall study findings and caveats: Sharing of clonotypes among donors was expected to vary with sequencing depth. Owing to a small donor count, the genetic and exposure-history diversity represented was limited.

About this clone: Antigen specificity is unknown. One base away lies a much larger clone, so this may be a sequencing read error.

Those who donated, Caucasian adults without exception, all lived in Nashville, Tennessee. In unsorted samples, genomic DNA was obtained using 94 million or so PBMCs. This CDR3 spans 16 amino acids. The germline V gene has CDR1 MNHEY and CDR2 SMNVEV (reference sequence). Sequencing used immunoSEQ multiplex PCR; TCRdb keeps in-frame clones, though not all of them. The data contain around 500,000 clones, 79% of them seen just once; the ten biggest clones take up over 9.5%. This clonotype originated in a woman aged 40 to 49 in good health. Some clones in this sample may be carry-over from other donors' samples. Sequencing was done on a sample of PBMCs. The V call is TRBV27, the J call TRBJ2-1; TRBD2 might be the D (6 bases). Here the CDR3 DNA reads TGTGCCAACAGTTTCCTGGGGGGACCCAGCGACGGTGAGCAGTTCTTC. It specifies CANSFLGGPSDGEQFF.